One and the same sample provided the 31 T cell receptor beta chains below, sequenced in a study of shared clonotypes between healthy human individuals. Profiled with immunoSEQ multiplex PCR; TCRdb holds only in-frame clones, not every one. The profile covers more than 2 million clones, with 85% to 95% appearing a single time and about 0.13% taken by the ten largest. Sequencing was performed on naive CD4+ T cells sorted from blood. Specified subset: CD45RA+ positively selected. Receptors were obtained from a man aged 18 to 29 in good health.

This clone has only a few counts. The CDR3 region is CASRSASGNTIYF. CDR3 DNA sequence: TGTGCCAGCAGGTCCGCCTCTGGAAACACCATATATTTT. The chain carries TRBV6-1 and TRBJ1-3; D uncertain. CDR3 size: 13 residues. CDR1 and CDR2 from the germline V gene are MNHNS and SASEGT. V lost 6 bases and J lost 0, with 6 bases in between.

The chain carries TRBV15 and TRBJ1-3, with D possibly TRBD1 on 6 matching bases. The germline CDR1 and CDR2 sequences are LNHNV and YYDKDF (reference sequence). The CDR3 loop spans 16 amino acids. Trimming shortened V by 0 bases and J by 0 bases, and 9 bases separated the two germline ends. CDR3 residues: CATSRDRGLSGNTIYF. CDR3 DNA sequence: TGTGCCACCAGCAGAGATCGGGGGCTCTCTGGAAACACCATATATTTT. Together with reference TRBV15 and TRBJ1-3, the CDR3 gives the full variable domain: DAMVIQNPRYQVTQFGKPVTLSCSQTLNHNVMYWYQQKSSQAPKLLFHYYDKDFNNEADTPDNFQSRRPNTSFCFLDIRSPGLGDTAMYLCATSRDRGLSGNTIYFGEGSWLTVV.

The chain carries TRBV6-5 and TRBJ1-2; D not certain. The germline gives CDR1 MNHEY, CDR2 SVGAGI. Trimming stripped 7 bases from V and 0 bases from J, with 15 bases between. The CDR3 is 15 residues long. CDR3 in DNA: TGTGCCAGCACACCCCGGGTTGGAGCTAACTATGGCTACACCTTC. This gives the protein CASTPRVGANYGYTF.

V gene TRBV5-1 combines with J gene TRBJ2-2; 10 positions match TRBD1. In germline, CDR1 is SGHRS, CDR2 YFSETQ. V lost 9 bases, J lost 3 bases, and 8 bases stayed unmatched. The CDR3 extends over 15 amino acids. The CDR3 here is CATRRTGGDTGELFF. The CDR3 DNA follows: TGCGCCACCCGTCGGACAGGGGGTGACACCGGGGAGCTGTTTTTT.

The genes are TRBV18 and TRBJ2-3; a weak D match, TRBD1 (6 bases). Trimming shortened V by 5 bases and J by 2 bases, and 11 bases separated the two germline ends. The CDR3 extends over 14 amino acids. From germline, CDR1 is KGHSH and CDR2 LQKENI. The DNA of the CDR3 is TGTGCCAGCTCAATTGGACAGATCACAGATACGCAGTATTTT. It yields the protein CASSIGQITDTQYF. Looking up the rest from reference TRBV18 and TRBJ2-3 gives the full variable domain: NAGVMQNPRHLVRRRGQEARLRCSPMKGHSHVYWYRQLPEEGLKFMVYLQKENIIDESGMPKERFSAEFPKEGPSILRIQQVVRGDSAAYFCASSIGQITDTQYFGPGTRLTVL.

The V gene is TRBV5-1, the J gene TRBJ2-7; D is possibly TRBD1 or TRBD2 (5 bases each). V was trimmed by 0 bases and J by 2 bases, leaving 18 bases between them. CDR3 size: 17 residues. Per the germline V gene, CDR1 is SGHRS and CDR2 is YFSETQ. CDR3 sequence reads: CASSLGGFSERPYEQYF. CDR3 DNA sequence: TGCGCCAGCAGCTTGGGGGGGTTCAGCGAACGCCCCTACGAGCAGTACTTC.

V gene TRBV6-5 combines with J gene TRBJ2-3, with TRBD2 as a possible D gene (5 bases). CDR1 MNHEY and CDR2 SVGAGI come from the germline V gene. V was clipped by 3 bases and J by 1 base, with 14 bases between them. The CDR3 is 16 residues long. In DNA, the CDR3 is TGTGCCAGCAGTTATGAGGGAGCAAGAGGCACAGATACGCAGTATTTT. This gives the protein CASSYEGARGTDTQYF.

The chain joins TRBV4-3 to TRBJ2-7; 10 bases line up with TRBD1. Germline CDR1 LGHNA, CDR2 YSLEER. The CDR3 covers 17 residues. Trimming at V came to 0 bases and at J to 3 bases, leaving 8 bases not matched to a gene. The chain's CDR3 is CASSQEGPGQGDYEQYF. The CDR3 DNA sequence: TGCGCCAGCAGCCAAGAAGGTCCCGGACAGGGGGACTACGAGCAGTACTTC.

The chain recombines TRBV10-3 with TRBJ1-1; 9 positions match TRBD1. The CDR3 is 15 residues long. With V trimmed by 8 bases and J by 0 bases, 7 bases remained unmatched. CDR1 is ENHRY and CDR2 is SYGVKD in the germline V gene. CDR3 protein: CAICGGTGLNTEAFF. The CDR3 nucleotides read TGTGCCATCTGCGGCGGGACAGGGCTGAACACTGAAGCTTTCTTT.

The chain is built from TRBV10-3 and TRBJ2-7; 7 bases map to TRBD2. V dropped 4 bases and J dropped 6; count of bases not matched to a gene: 6. The CDR3 sequence is 13 residues long. CDR1 is ENHRY, CDR2 SYGVKD, per germline. In DNA form, the CDR3 reads TGTGCCATCAGTGTCGGGGACTATAGCGAGCAGTACTTC. Translating it yields CAISVGDYSEQYF.

This chain connects TRBV19 to TRBJ2-5; D is ambiguous. This CDR3 contains 12 residues. V was clipped by 9 bases and J by 2 bases, with 10 bases between them. Germline V gene data show CDR1 as LNHDA and CDR2 as SQIVND (reference sequence). The chain's CDR3 is CASSSKQETQYF. For the CDR3, the DNA is TGTGCCAGCTCCTCGAAGCAAGAGACCCAGTACTTC.

The chain has TRBV18 and TRBJ1-1, with D tentatively TRBD1 (5 bases). V lost 2 bases and J 6 bases, leaving 13 bases between the germline ends. Germline V gene sequence: CDR1 KGHSH, CDR2 LQKENI. This CDR3 is 14 amino acids long. This chain's CDR3 is CASSPNGARAEAFF. DNA of the CDR3: TGTGCCAGCTCACCAAACGGGGCGAGGGCTGAAGCTTTCTTT.

The chain recombines TRBV7-9 with TRBJ1-3; 8 bases map to TRBD1. The CDR3 runs 15 residues. Germline CDR1 SEHNR, CDR2 FQNEAQ (reference sequence). Germline trimming cut 4 bases from V and 2 bases from J; bases unmatched to any gene: 4. The CDR3 sequence is CASSYATGAGNTIYF. For the CDR3, the DNA is TGTGCCAGCAGCTACGCGACAGGGGCTGGAAACACCATATATTTT.

The rearrangement links TRBV30 to TRBJ2-5; TRBD1 matches at 8 bases. In germline, CDR1 is GTSNPN, CDR2 SVGIG (reference sequence). J gave up 5 bases and V 2 bases, and 4 bases lay outside the gene matches. The CDR3 has 13 amino acids. The CDR3 DNA reads as TGTGCCTGGAGTTCGGACAGGGTGGAGACCCAGTACTTC. Protein sequence: CAWSSDRVETQYF.

This clone was observed a single time. Other DNA variants within this sample encode the same CDR3. The chain employs TRBV19 and TRBJ1-2; D possibly corresponds to TRBD1 (5 bases). The CDR3 runs 11 residues. With 6 bases removed from V and 5 bases from J, the gap between germline ends came to 7 bases. Germline CDR1 and CDR2: LNHDA and SQIVND (reference sequence). The CDR3 spells CASREGYGYTF. CDR3 sequence (DNA): TGTGCCAGTAGGGAGGGGTATGGCTACACCTTC.

The rearrangement uses TRBV27 and TRBJ1-1; D unresolved. Germline lookup yields CDR1 MNHEY and CDR2 SMNVEV (reference sequence). There are 12 residues in the CDR3. V lost 6 bases and J 5 bases, leaving 10 bases between the germline ends. DNA of the CDR3: TGTGCCAGCAGAACGACGGGTACTGAAGCTTTCTTT. Its protein is CASRTTGTEAFF.

This sequence joins TRBV14 and TRBJ2-5; D unresolved. Germline V lookup: CDR1 SGHDN, CDR2 FVKESK. Trimming removed 1 base at V and 4 bases at J, with 13 bases between. The CDR3 spans 15 residues. For the CDR3, the DNA is TGTGCCAGCAGCCAAGTGGGAAGCATCCCAGAGACCCAGTACTTC. Translation: CASSQVGSIPETQYF.

Comments on this clone: The sample holds other DNA sequences that translate to the same CDR3. The chain joins TRBV30 to TRBJ1-5; tentative D call: TRBD1 (6 bases). CDR1 GTSNPN and CDR2 SVGIG come from the germline V gene (reference sequence). CDR3 size: 13 residues. V lost 0 bases and J 4 bases, leaving 7 bases between the germline ends. The CDR3 reads CAWSVGGNQPQHF. The CDR3 nucleotides are TGTGCCTGGAGTGTAGGGGGGAATCAGCCCCAGCATTTT.

This chain uses TRBV9 with TRBJ2-3, with TRBD2 identical over 14 bases. Per germline, CDR1 SGDLS and CDR2 YYNGEE. CDR3 length: 19 amino acids. The J segment lost 2 bases and the V segment lost 1 base, leaving 9 bases of the junction unmatched. CDR3 sequence: CASSVREGTSGGLTDTQYF. The CDR3 nucleotides are TGTGCCAGCAGCGTACGAGAGGGGACTAGCGGGGGCCTCACAGATACGCAGTATTTT.

In regard to this clone: The junction departs from the called germline gene at one end, perhaps through a read error. The chain is built from TRBV7-2 and TRBJ2-7; a possible D gene is TRBD2 (5 bases). The germline V gene encodes CDR1 SGHTA and CDR2 FQGNSA. The CDR3 has 12 residues. CDR3 sequence reads: CASSQGEGEQYF. The CDR3 DNA sequence: TGCGCCAGCAGCCAAGGAGAGGGCGAGCAGTACTTC.

This chain uses TRBV2 with TRBJ1-2; tentatively, D is TRBD1 (6 bases). The V end was cut by 5 bases, the J end by 2 bases, with 9 bases between. The CDR3 length is 13 residues. Germline assignment: CDR1 SNHLY and CDR2 FYNNEI. The DNA of the CDR3 is TGTGCCAGCAGTAGACAGGAGAACTATGGCTACACCTTC. Translating it yields CASSRQENYGYTF.

This sequence joins TRBV6-5 and TRBJ1-1, with 7 bases identical to TRBD1. The V and J ends lost 5 bases and 0 bases, in that order; junction bases with no gene match: 6. The CDR3 length is 15 residues. Per the germline V gene, CDR1 is MNHEY and CDR2 is SVGAGI. The CDR3 is CASSTGQTMNTEAFF. In DNA form, the CDR3 reads TGTGCCAGCAGTACGGGACAGACGATGAACACTGAAGCTTTCTTT.

This chain links TRBV5-1 with TRBJ2-3, with 9 bases that match TRBD2. V dropped 4 bases and J dropped 0; count of bases not matched to a gene: 6. CDR1 is SGHRS and CDR2 is YFSETQ in the germline V gene. The CDR3 loop spans 16 amino acids. CDR3 DNA: TGCGCCAGCAGCGAGGGACTAGCCGCAAGCACAGATACGCAGTATTTT. It translates to CASSEGLAASTDTQYF.

This chain joins TRBV6-6 and TRBJ2-7, with a weak D call TRBD2 (6 bases). Germline V CDR1 and CDR2: MNHNY, SVGAGI (reference sequence). The CDR3 loop spans 13 amino acids. The V end was cut by 4 bases, the J end by 4 bases, with 11 bases between. The CDR3 sequence: CASSLEGGYEQYF. In nucleotides, the CDR3 is TGTGCCAGCAGTTTGGAGGGAGGTTACGAGCAGTACTTC.

The genes are TRBV29-1 and TRBJ2-3, with TRBD1 as a possible D gene (5 bases). The CDR3 contains 14 residues. Germline values: CDR1 SQVTM, CDR2 ANQGSEA. Trimming removed 4 bases from V and 0 bases from J, with 11 bases in between. Written as DNA, the CDR3 is TGCAGCGTTGGACAGACCACTAGCACAGATACGCAGTATTTT. Translating gives CSVGQTTSTDTQYF.

This chain connects TRBV9 to TRBJ2-1, with TRBD2 identical over 12 bases. This CDR3 region has 16 residues. With V trimmed by 3 bases and J by 2 bases, 3 bases remained unmatched. CDR1 is SGDLS, CDR2 YYNGEE, per germline. The CDR3 DNA sequence: TGTGCCAGCAGCGAACTAGCGGGAGGAGCCTACAATGAGCAGTTCTTC. It yields the protein CASSELAGGAYNEQFF.

V and J are TRBV28 and TRBJ2-5, with a weak D call TRBD1 (5 bases). V lost 4 bases and J 0 bases, leaving 15 bases between the germline ends. This CDR3 is 16 amino acids long. CDR1 and CDR2 from the germline V gene are MDHEN and SYDVKM. This CDR3 reads CASSSPGLGDQETQYF. CDR3 sequence (DNA): TGTGCCAGCAGTTCCCCAGGTTTAGGGGACCAAGAGACCCAGTACTTC.

J is TRBJ2-7 and V is TRBV30, with D possibly matching TRBD1 (7 bases). Trimming stripped 3 bases from V and 5 bases from J, with 14 bases between. Germline CDR1 GTSNPN, CDR2 SVGIG (reference sequence). CDR3 length: 13 residues. The CDR3 nucleotides read TGTGCCTGGAGCCGGAGGGGGCCCGACGAGCAGTACTTC. It specifies CAWSRRGPDEQYF.

This chain links TRBV19 with TRBJ1-4; D perhaps matches TRBD1 (6 bases). The germline CDR1 and CDR2 sequences are LNHDA and SQIVND (reference sequence). Trimming stripped 6 bases from V and 7 bases from J, with 15 bases between. The CDR3 totals 14 residues. The CDR3 spells CASSRTDTGEKLFF. CDR3 DNA sequence: TGTGCCAGTAGCCGGACAGATACGGGTGAAAAACTGTTTTTT. The whole variable domain, filled in from reference TRBV19 and TRBJ1-4, reads DGGITQSPKYLFRKEGQNVTLSCEQNLNHDAMYWYRQDPGQGLRLIYYSQIVNDFQKGDIAEGYSVSREKKESFPLTVTSAQKNPTAFYLCASSRTDTGEKLFFGSGTQLSVL.

The V and J genes are TRBV30 and TRBJ2-1; weak D call: TRBD2 (6 bases). Germline-derived CDR1 and CDR2 are GTSNPN and SVGIG (reference sequence). V lost 0 bases and J lost 4, with 13 bases in between. This CDR3 spans 15 amino acids. CDR3 DNA sequence: TGTGCCTGGAGTGTTGACGGGAGAGGGTACAATGAGCAGTTCTTC. The encoded protein is CAWSVDGRGYNEQFF.

The chain combines TRBV5-8 with TRBJ1-4; tentatively, D is TRBD1 (5 bases). V was trimmed by 4 bases and J by 8 bases, leaving 15 bases between them. Germline loops: CDR1 SGHTS, CDR2 YDEGEE. The CDR3 spans 14 residues. This chain's CDR3 is CASSRSAGREKLFF. The CDR3 DNA follows: TGTGCCAGCAGCCGGTCGGCGGGACGGGAAAAACTGTTTTTT.